The present T cell receptor beta chain was sequenced within a study of monozygotic twins with inflammatory bowel disease. Study results and limitations: The inverse Simpson measure of TCRbeta diversity was lower in IBD patients than in healthy co-twins.

In regard to this clonotype: Its antigen is undetermined.

Total RNA, at about 3,800 ng, went into every TCR library. Samples each yielded cDNA through eight separate reactions. Incorporation of UMIs carrying a 6-nucleotide sample barcode was performed by template switching. Reprocessing the 5' RACE reads, TCRdb reports a single entry for every CDR3 protein and omits DNA. This sample's clone table lists some 300,000 distinct CDR3 sequences. The germline gives CDR1 KGHSH, CDR2 LQKENI. The CDR3 sequence is 15 residues long. This TCR came from a human donor with ulcerative colitis or Crohn's disease, or a healthy co-twin of an affected twin (not recorded which). Sequencing was performed on blood. The genes are TRBV18 and TRBJ1-1; the D call of TRBD1 rests on TCRdb alone, since no DNA is present to check it. The CDR3 region is CASSPQRTGGQEAFF.